Each of the 4 T cell receptor beta chains below was sequenced from the same sample in a study of post-analysis software for immune sequencing data. Broader study findings: With TRBV5-6, TRBV5-1 and TRBV20-1 included, a handful of TRBV segments were more frequent in patients than in controls.

No antigen has been identified for these receptors. Built from TCR beta cDNA, the libraries had unique molecular identifiers in them. Using its own MiXCR run on the PCR reads, TCRdb lists one record per CDR3 protein. The repertoire includes around 700,000 distinct CDR3 sequences, more than 50% of them detected once, and around 10% sits in the top ten. Sequenced material: blood. These receptors all come from a girl aged 2-9 years with multiple sclerosis.

The V gene is TRBV7-9, the J gene TRBJ1-4; TRBD1 agrees at 7 bases. The junction had 7 bases not matched to a gene; V was cut back by 5 bases and J by 1 base. CDR1 SEHNR and CDR2 FQNEAQ come from the germline V gene (reference sequence). The CDR3 has 16 amino acids. This CDR3 is CASSDRNRGTNEKLFF. CDR3 nucleotide sequence: TGTGCCAGCAGCGACCGAAACAGGGGAACTAATGAAAAACTGTTTTTT.

The J gene is TRBJ2-5, the V gene TRBV20-1; TRBD1 matches 7 bases. CDR3 length: 16 amino acids. The trim removed 1 base at V and 2 bases at J, leaving 10 bases unmatched. Germline assignment: CDR1 DFQATT and CDR2 SNEGSKA (reference sequence). The CDR3 nucleotides read TGCAGTGCTAGAGGCCGGGACAGCCGAACTCAAGAGACCCAGTACTTC. This sequence encodes CSARGRDSRTQETQYF.

The gene calls are TRBV5-1 and TRBJ2-3, with D perhaps being TRBD1 or TRBD2 (5 bases each). Germline V CDR1 and CDR2: SGHRS, YFSETQ. The CDR3 sequence is 14 residues long. The V end lost 4 bases, the J end lost 3 bases, and 12 bases lay between the germline ends. This CDR3 is CASSGDGKTDTQYF. The CDR3 DNA sequence: TGCGCCAGCAGCGGGGACGGGAAGACAGATACGCAGTATTTT. The whole variable domain, filled in from reference TRBV5-1 and TRBJ2-3, reads KAGVTQTPRYLIKTRGQQVTLSCSPISGHRSVSWYQQTPGQGLQFLFEYFSETQRNKGNFPGRFSGRQFSNSRSEMNVSTLELGDSALYLCASSGDGKTDTQYFGPGTRLTVL.

The chain is built from TRBV4-2 and TRBJ1-4, with D maybe TRBD1 (5 bases). Trimming removed 1 base at V and 6 bases at J, with 12 bases between. Germline V CDR1 and CDR2: LGHNA, YNFKEQ. There are 15 residues in the CDR3. This CDR3 is CASSQGQSDYEKLFF. The CDR3 nucleotides read TGTGCCAGCAGCCAAGGACAGAGCGACTATGAAAAACTGTTTTTT.